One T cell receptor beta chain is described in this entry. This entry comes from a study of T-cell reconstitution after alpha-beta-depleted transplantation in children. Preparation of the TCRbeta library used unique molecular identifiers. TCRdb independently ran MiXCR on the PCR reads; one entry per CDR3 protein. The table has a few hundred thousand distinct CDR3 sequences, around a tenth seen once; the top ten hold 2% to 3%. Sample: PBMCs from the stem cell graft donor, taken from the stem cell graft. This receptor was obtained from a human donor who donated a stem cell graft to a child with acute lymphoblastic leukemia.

Here the CDR3 DNA reads TGTGCCAGCAGTTTCATTAAGGCGGCAGTTCCCTACGAGCAGTACTTC. Translated: CASSFIKAAVPYEQYF. The chain links TRBV27 to TRBJ2-7, with D hard to call. Trimming removed 3 bases from V and 2 bases from J, with 17 bases in between. Germline assignment: CDR1 MNHEY and CDR2 SMNVEV (reference sequence). The CDR3 extends over 16 amino acids.